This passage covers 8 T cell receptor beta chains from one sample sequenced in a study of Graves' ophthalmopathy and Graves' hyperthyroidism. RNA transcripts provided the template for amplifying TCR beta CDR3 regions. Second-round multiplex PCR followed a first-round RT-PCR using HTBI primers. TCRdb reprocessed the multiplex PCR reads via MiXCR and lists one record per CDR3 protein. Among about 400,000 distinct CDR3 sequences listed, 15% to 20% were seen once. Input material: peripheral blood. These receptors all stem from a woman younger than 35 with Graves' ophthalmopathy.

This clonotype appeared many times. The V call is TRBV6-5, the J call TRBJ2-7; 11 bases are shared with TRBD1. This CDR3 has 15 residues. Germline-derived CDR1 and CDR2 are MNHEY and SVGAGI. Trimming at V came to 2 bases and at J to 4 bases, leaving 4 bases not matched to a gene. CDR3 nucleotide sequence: TGTGCCAGCAGTTACGGGACAGGGGGGGCGTACGAGCAGTACTTC. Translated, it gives CASSYGTGGAYEQYF.

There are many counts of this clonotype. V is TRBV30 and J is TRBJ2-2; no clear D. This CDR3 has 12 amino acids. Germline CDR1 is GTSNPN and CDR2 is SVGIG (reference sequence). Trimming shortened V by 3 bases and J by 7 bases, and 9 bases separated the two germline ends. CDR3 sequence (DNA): TGTGCCTGGAGAGGGCATGGCGGGGAGCTGTTTTTT. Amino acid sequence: CAWRGHGGELFF.

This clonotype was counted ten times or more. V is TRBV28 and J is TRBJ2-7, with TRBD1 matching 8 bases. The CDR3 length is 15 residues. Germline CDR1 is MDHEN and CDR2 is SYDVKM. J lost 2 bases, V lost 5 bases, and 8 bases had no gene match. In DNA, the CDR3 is TGTGCCAGCAGTCCTATCTCGACAGGGGCCTACGAGCAGTACTTC. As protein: CASSPISTGAYEQYF.

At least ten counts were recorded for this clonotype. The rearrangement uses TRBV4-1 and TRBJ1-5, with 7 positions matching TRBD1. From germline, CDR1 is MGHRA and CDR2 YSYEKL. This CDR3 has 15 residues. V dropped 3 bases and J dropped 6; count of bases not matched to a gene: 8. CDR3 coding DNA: TGCGCCAGCAGCCATGCGCGGGACAGCTCTCAGCCCCAGCATTTT. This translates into CASSHARDSSQPQHF.

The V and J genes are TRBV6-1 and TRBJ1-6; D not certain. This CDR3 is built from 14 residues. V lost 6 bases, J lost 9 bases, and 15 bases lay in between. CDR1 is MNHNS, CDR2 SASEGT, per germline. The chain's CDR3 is CASRREAGGSPLHF. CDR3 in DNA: TGTGCCAGCAGGAGGGAGGCGGGCGGTTCACCCCTCCACTTT.

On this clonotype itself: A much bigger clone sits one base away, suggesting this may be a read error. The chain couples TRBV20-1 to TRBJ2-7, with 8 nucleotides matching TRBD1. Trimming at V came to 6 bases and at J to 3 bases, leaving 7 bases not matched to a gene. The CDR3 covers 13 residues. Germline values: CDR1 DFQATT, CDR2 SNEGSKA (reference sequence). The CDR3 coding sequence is TGCAGTGCGAATGACAGGGGAGTCTACGAGCAGTACTTC. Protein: CSANDRGVYEQYF.

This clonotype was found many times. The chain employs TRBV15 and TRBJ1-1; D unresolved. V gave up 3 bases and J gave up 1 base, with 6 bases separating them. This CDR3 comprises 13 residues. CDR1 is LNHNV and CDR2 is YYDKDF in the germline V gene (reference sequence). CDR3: CATSRDKNTEAFF. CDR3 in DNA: TGTGCCACCAGCAGGGATAAGAACACTGAAGCTTTCTTT.

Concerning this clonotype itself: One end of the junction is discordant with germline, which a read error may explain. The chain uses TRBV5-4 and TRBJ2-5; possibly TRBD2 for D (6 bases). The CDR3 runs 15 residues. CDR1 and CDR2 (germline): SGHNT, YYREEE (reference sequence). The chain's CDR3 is CASSLVQGLQGTQYF. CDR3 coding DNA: TGTGCCAGCAGCTTGGTTCAGGGACTGCAAGGGACCCAGTACTTC. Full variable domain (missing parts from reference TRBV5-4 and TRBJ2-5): ETGVTQSPTHLIKTRGQQVTLRCSSQSGHNTVSWYQQALGQGPQFIFQYYREEENGRGNFPPRFSGLQFPNYSSELNVNALELDDSALYLCASSLVQGLQGTQYFGPGTRLLVL.